This TCR beta chain derives from a study of shared clonotypes between healthy human individuals. Study outcomes and limitations: Across subsets, estimated richness was generally greater for naive than for memory populations.

This clone was found once. Antigen: not known. Method: immunoSEQ multiplex PCR; TCRdb's copy keeps in-frame clones and lacks some. The sample gives about 2 million clones, approximately 95% of which show up once; 0.1% to 0.15% is in the top ten. The source material was naive CD4+ T cells sorted from blood. Subset reported: CD45RA+ positively selected. This receptor was taken from a man younger than 35 in good health.

CDR3 region: CASSLWGGAEKLFF. The CDR3 DNA sequence: TGTGCCAGCAGCTTATGGGGAGGGGCTGAAAAACTGTTTTTT. The chain couples TRBV7-2 to TRBJ1-4; D may be TRBD1 (5 bases). The germline V gene has CDR1 SGHTA and CDR2 FQGNSA. The CDR3 covers 14 residues. Trimming removed 2 bases from V and 7 bases from J, with 11 bases in between.